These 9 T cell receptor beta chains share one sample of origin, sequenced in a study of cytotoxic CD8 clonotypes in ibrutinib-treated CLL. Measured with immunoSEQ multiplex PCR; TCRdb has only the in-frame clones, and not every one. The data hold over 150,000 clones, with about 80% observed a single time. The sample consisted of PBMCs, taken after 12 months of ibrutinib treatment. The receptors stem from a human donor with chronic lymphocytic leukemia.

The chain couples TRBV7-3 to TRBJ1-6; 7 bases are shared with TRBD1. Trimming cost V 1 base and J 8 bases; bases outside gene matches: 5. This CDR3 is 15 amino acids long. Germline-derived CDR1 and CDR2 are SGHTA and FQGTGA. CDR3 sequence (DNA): TGTGCCAGCAGCTTAAAAGTCAGGGGGGATTCACCCCTCCACTTT. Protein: CASSLKVRGDSPLHF.

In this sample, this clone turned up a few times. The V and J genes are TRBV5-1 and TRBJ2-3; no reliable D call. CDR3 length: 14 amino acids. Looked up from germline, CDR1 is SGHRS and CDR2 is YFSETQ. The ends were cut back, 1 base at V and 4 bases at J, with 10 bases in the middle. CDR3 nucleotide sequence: TGCGCCAGCAGCTTGAGGGCAGACGCAGATACGCAGTATTTT. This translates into CASSLRADADTQYF.

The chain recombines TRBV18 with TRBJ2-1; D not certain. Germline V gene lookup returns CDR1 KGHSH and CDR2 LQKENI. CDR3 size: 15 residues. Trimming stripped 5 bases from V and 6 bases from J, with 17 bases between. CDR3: CASSGSESNVNEQFF. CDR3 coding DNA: TGTGCCAGCTCAGGATCGGAGTCCAACGTCAATGAGCAGTTCTTC.

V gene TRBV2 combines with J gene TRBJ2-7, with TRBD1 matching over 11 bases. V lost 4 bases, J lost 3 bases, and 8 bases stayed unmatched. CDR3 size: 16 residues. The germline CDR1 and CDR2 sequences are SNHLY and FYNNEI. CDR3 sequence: CASSGGPGQGDYEQYF. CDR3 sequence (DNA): TGTGCCAGCAGTGGGGGCCCGGGACAGGGGGACTACGAGCAGTACTTC.

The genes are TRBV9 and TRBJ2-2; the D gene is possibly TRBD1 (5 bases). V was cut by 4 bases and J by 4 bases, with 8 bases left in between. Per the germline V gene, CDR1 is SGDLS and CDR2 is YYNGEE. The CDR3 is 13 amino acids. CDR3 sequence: CASSTTVTGELFF. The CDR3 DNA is TGTGCCAGCAGCACGACAGTCACCGGGGAGCTGTTTTTT.

The CDR3 here is CASQDGANYGYTF. CDR3 in DNA: TGTGCCTCACAGGACGGAGCTAACTATGGCTACACCTTC. This chain links TRBV15 with TRBJ1-2, with a tentative D call TRBD1 (5 bases). V was trimmed by 11 bases and J by 0 bases, leaving 13 bases between them. This CDR3 contains 13 residues. The germline CDR1 and CDR2 sequences are LNHNV and YYDKDF (reference sequence).

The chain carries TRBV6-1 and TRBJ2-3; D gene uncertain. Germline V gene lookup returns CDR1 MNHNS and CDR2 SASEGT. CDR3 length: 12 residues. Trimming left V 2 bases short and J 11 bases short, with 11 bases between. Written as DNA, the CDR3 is TGTGCCAGCAGTGAATTAGTCCCGGAGCAGTATTTT. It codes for CASSELVPEQYF.

CDR3 nucleotide sequence: TGCAGTGCTTTAGCGGTATACGAGCAGTACTTC. Its translation: CSALAVYEQYF. The V gene is TRBV20-1, the J gene TRBJ2-7; D might be TRBD2 (6 bases). This CDR3 contains 11 residues. Germline V gene lookup returns CDR1 DFQATT and CDR2 SNEGSKA (reference sequence). V was cut by 5 bases and J by 4 bases, with 9 bases left in between.

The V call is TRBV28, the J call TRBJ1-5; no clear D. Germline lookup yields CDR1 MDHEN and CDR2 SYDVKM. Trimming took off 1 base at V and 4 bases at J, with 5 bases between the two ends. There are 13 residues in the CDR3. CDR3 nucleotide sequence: TGTGCCAGCAGTTTATCCGGAAATCAGCCCCAGCATTTT. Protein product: CASSLSGNQPQHF.